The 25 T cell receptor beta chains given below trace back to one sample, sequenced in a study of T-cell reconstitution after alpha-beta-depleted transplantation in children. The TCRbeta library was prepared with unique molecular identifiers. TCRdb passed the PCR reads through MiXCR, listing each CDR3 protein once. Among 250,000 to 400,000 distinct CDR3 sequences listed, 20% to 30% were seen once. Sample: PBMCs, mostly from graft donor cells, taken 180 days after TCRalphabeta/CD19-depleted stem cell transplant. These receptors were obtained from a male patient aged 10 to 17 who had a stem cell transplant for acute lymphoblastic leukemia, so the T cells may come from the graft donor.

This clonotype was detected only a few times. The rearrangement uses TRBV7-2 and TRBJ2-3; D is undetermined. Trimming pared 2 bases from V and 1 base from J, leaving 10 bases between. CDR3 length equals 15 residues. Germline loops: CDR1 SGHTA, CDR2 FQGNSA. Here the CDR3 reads CASSLRREGTDTQYF. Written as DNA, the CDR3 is TGTGCCAGCAGCTTACGGCGAGAAGGCACAGATACGCAGTATTTT.

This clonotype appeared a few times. The CDR3, as DNA: TGCAGTGCTATCAGCGGGAAGCCCCCGGGGGCCCAGTACTTC. Translation: CSAISGKPPGAQYF. This chain links TRBV20-1 with TRBJ2-5, with 7 bases identical to TRBD2. The germline gives CDR1 DFQATT, CDR2 SNEGSKA (reference sequence). The length of the CDR3 is 14 residues. V shed 4 bases, J shed 9 bases, and the junction held 14 bases outside the gene matches.

The CDR3 sequence is CASNPSRSGRSNEQFF. CDR3 coding DNA: TGTGCCAGTAATCCCTCAAGGAGCGGGAGAAGCAATGAGCAGTTCTTC. The rearrangement links TRBV19 to TRBJ2-1; 8 bases fit TRBD2. Germline V gives CDR1 LNHDA, CDR2 SQIVND (reference sequence). The CDR3 totals 16 residues. The V gene end was trimmed by 7 bases and the J gene end by 6 bases; junction bases not matched to a gene: 14.

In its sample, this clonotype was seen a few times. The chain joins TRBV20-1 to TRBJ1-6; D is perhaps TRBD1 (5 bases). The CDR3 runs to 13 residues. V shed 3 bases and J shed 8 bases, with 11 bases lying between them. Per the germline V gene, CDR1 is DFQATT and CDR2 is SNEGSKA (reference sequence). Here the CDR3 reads CSASSGGDSPLHF. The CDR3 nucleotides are TGCAGTGCTAGTTCGGGGGGGGATTCACCCCTCCACTTT.

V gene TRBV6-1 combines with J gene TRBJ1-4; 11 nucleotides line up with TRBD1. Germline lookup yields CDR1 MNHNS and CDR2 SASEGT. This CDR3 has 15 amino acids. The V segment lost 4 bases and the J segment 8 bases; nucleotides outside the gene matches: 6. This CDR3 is CASSVGQGAKEKLFF. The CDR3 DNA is TGTGCCAGCAGTGTCGGACAGGGGGCGAAGGAAAAACTGTTTTTT.

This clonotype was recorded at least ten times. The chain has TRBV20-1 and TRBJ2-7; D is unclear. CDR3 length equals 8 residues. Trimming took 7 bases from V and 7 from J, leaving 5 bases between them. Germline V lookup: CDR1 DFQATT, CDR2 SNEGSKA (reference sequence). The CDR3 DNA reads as TGCAGTGTCAAGGAGCAGTACTTC. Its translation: CSVKEQYF.

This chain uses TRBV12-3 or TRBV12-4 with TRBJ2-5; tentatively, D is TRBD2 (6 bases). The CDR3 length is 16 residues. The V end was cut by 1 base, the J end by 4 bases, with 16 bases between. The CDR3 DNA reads TGTGCCAGCAGTTTAGGGGTGGGAGGCGGGGCAGAGACCCAGTACTTC. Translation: CASSLGVGGGAETQYF.

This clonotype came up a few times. CDR3 bases: TGCGCCAGCGGGGGTCCTGGGGCCAACGTCCTGACTTTC. Residues: CASGGPGANVLTF. V and J are TRBV5-1 and TRBJ2-6, with D perhaps assigned TRBD1 or TRBD2 (5 bases each). In germline, CDR1 is SGHRS, CDR2 YFSETQ. Trimming took 7 bases from V and 2 from J, leaving 7 bases between them. CDR3 length equals 13 residues.

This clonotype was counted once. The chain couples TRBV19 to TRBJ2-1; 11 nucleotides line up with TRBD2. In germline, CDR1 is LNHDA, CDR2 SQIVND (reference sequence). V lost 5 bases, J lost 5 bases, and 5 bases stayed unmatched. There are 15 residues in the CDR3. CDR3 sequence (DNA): TGTGCCAGTAGTGATGGGACTAGCGGAAACAATGAGCAGTTCTTC. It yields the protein CASSDGTSGNNEQFF.

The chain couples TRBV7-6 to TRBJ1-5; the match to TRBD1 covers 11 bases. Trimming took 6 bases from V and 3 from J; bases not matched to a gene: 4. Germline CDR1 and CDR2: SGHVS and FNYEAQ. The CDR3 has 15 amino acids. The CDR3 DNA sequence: TGTGCCAGCAGTGTGGACAGGGGGCCCAATCAGCCCCAGCATTTT. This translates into CASSVDRGPNQPQHF.

The CDR3 sequence: CASSEFARAYDEQYF. For the CDR3, the DNA is TGTGCCAGCAGTGAATTTGCCAGGGCATACGACGAGCAGTACTTC. The V call is TRBV25-1, the J call TRBJ2-7; tentatively, D is TRBD1 (5 bases). The V end was cut by 1 base, the J end by 5 bases, with 15 bases between. Per germline, CDR1 MGHDK and CDR2 SYGVNS. CDR3 length: 15 amino acids.

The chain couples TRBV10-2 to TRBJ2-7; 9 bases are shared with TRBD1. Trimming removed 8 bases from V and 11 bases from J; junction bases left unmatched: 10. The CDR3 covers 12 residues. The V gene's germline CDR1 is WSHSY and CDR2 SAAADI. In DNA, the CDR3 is TGCGCCAGCGCCCAGGGGAGGGACAGGGAGTACTTC. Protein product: CASAQGRDREYF.

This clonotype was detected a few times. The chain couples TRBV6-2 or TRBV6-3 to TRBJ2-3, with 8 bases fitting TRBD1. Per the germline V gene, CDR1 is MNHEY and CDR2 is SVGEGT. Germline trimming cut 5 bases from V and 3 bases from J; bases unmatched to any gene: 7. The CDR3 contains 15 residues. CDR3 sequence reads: CASSPRTGWTDTQYF. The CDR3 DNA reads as TGTGCCAGCAGTCCCCGGACAGGGTGGACAGATACGCAGTATTTT.

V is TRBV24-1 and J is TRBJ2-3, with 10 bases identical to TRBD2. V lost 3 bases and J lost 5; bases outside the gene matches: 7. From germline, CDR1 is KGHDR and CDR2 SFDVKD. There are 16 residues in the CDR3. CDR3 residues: CATSDQVAGGIDTQYF. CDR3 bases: TGTGCCACCAGTGATCAAGTAGCGGGAGGAATAGATACGCAGTATTTT.

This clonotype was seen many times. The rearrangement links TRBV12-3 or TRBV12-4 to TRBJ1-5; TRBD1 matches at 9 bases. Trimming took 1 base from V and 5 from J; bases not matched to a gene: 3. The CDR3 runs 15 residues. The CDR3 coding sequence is TGTGCCAGCAGTTTAGGGGACAGGGATTATCAGCCCCAGCATTTT. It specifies CASSLGDRDYQPQHF.

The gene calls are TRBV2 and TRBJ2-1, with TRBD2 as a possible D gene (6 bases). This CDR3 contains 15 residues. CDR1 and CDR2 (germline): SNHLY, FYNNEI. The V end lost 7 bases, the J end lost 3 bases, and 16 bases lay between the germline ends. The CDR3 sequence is CASTLSRDHYNEQFF. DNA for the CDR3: TGTGCCAGCACCCTCTCGCGGGATCACTACAATGAGCAGTTCTTC.

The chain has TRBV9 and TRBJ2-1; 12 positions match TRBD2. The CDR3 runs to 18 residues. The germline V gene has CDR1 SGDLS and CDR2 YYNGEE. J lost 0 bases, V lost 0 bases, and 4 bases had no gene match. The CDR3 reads CASSVEGLAGYSYNEQFF. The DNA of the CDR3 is TGTGCCAGCAGCGTAGAGGGACTAGCGGGCTACTCCTACAATGAGCAGTTCTTC.

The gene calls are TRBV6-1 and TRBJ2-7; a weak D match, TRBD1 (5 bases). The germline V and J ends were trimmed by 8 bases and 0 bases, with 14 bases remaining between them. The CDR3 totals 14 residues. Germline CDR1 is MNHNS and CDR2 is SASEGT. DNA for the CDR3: TGTGCCAGCTCGGTAGGACAAAGCTCCTACGAGCAGTACTTC. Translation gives CASSVGQSSYEQYF.

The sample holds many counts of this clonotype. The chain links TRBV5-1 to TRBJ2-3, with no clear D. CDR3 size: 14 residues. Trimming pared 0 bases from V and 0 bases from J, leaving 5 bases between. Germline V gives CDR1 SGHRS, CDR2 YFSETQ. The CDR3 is CASSLEGSTDTQYF. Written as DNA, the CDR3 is TGCGCCAGCAGCTTGGAGGGCAGCACAGATACGCAGTATTTT. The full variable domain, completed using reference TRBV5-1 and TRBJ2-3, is KAGVTQTPRYLIKTRGQQVTLSCSPISGHRSVSWYQQTPGQGLQFLFEYFSETQRNKGNFPGRFSGRQFSNSRSEMNVSTLELGDSALYLCASSLEGSTDTQYFGPGTRLTVL.

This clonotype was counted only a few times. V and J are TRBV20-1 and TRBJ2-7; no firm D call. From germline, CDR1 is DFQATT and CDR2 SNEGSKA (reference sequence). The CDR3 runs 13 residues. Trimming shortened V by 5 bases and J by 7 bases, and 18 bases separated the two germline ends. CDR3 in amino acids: CSAGLTPVREQYF. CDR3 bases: TGCAGTGCTGGCCTGACTCCAGTACGGGAGCAGTACTTC.

Here the CDR3 reads CASSPPGRVDEQFF. The CDR3 DNA sequence: TGTGCCAGCAGCCCACCGGGGAGGGTGGATGAGCAGTTCTTC. This chain joins TRBV7-3 and TRBJ2-1, with TRBD2 matching over 7 bases. Germline V gives CDR1 SGHTA, CDR2 FQGTGA. The junction had 9 bases not matched to a gene; V was cut back by 5 bases and J by 8 bases. The length of the CDR3 is 14 residues.

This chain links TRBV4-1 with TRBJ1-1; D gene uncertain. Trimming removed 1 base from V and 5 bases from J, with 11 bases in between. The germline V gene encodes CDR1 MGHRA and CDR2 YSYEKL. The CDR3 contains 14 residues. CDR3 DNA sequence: TGCGCCAGCAGCCAAGTTGGGTGGTGGACTGAAGCTTTCTTT. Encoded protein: CASSQVGWWTEAFF.

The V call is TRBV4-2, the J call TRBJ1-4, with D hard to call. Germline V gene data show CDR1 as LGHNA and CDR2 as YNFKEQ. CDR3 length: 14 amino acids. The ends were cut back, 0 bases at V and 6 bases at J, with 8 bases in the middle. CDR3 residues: CASSQDDLDEKLFF. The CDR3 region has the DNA TGTGCCAGCAGCCAAGATGACTTGGATGAAAAACTGTTTTTT.

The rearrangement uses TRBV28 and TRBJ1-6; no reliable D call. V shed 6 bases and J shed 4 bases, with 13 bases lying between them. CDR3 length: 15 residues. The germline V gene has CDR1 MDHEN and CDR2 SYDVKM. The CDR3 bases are TGTGCCAGCAGACCGAGACAAGGTTATAATTCACCCCTCCACTTT. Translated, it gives CASRPRQGYNSPLHF.

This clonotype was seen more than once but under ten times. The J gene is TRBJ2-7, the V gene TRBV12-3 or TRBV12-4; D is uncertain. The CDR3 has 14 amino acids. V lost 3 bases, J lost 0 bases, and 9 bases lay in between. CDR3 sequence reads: CASSFLPYSYEQYF. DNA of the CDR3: TGTGCCAGCAGTTTTCTACCTTACTCCTACGAGCAGTACTTC.